Listed here are 12 T cell receptor beta chains from one sample, sequenced in a study of blood T cell repertoires in COVID-19. Clones were read by immunoSEQ multiplex PCR, and TCRdb kept only the in-frame ones, dropping some. This table has roughly 100,000 clones, about three quarters appearing once. Sequenced material: peripheral blood. The origin of the receptors is a woman in her seventies with acute or convalescent COVID-19.

The chain carries TRBV2 and TRBJ1-2; 7 nucleotides match TRBD1. The CDR3 loop spans 13 amino acids. The V gene end was trimmed by 8 bases and the J gene end by 6 bases; junction bases not matched to a gene: 9. Germline CDR1 is SNHLY and CDR2 is FYNNEI. CDR3 bases: TGTGCCAGCGCCCTGGACAGGACGGATGGCTACACCTTC. As protein: CASALDRTDGYTF.

This sequence joins TRBV7-2 and TRBJ1-2, with D maybe TRBD1 (5 bases). CDR1 is SGHTA and CDR2 is FQGNSA in the germline V gene. CDR3 size: 15 residues. Trimming pared 2 bases from V and 2 bases from J, leaving 12 bases between. The CDR3 is CASSLMQGNNYGYTF. The CDR3, as DNA: TGTGCCAGCAGCTTAATGCAGGGTAACAACTATGGCTACACCTTC.

The chain links TRBV15 to TRBJ1-5; TRBD1 is a possible D gene (5 bases). Trimming took off 8 bases at V and 1 base at J, with 18 bases between the two ends. The CDR3 sequence is 16 residues long. Germline V gene lookup returns CDR1 LNHNV and CDR2 YYDKDF (reference sequence). CDR3 region: CATAGYRGLSNQPQHF. In nucleotides, the CDR3 is TGTGCCACCGCAGGTTATAGGGGACTGAGCAATCAGCCCCAGCATTTT.

This clone was detected a few times. This chain joins TRBV3-1 (or the pseudogene TRBV3-2) and TRBJ2-3, with 9 bases aligning to TRBD2. The trim removed 2 bases at V and 4 bases at J, leaving 10 bases unmatched. The CDR3 spans 17 residues. Germline V CDR1 and CDR2: LGHDT, YNNKEL (reference sequence). CDR3: CASSQYALAGKADTQYF. DNA for the CDR3: TGTGCCAGCAGCCAATATGCCCTAGCGGGGAAGGCAGATACGCAGTATTTT.

This clone was counted a few times. The rearrangement uses TRBV27 and TRBJ1-5; 9 bases align to TRBD1. Germline V gene data show CDR1 as MNHEY and CDR2 as SMNVEV (reference sequence). Trimming removed 8 bases from V and 6 bases from J; junction bases left unmatched: 8. This CDR3 is built from 14 residues. The CDR3 protein is CASREWTGVQPQHF. The CDR3 region has the DNA TGTGCCAGCCGGGAATGGACAGGGGTTCAGCCCCAGCATTTT.

Only one count was recorded for this clone. The V call is TRBV28, the J call TRBJ2-7; tentative D call: TRBD1 (6 bases). Per the germline V gene, CDR1 is MDHEN and CDR2 is SYDVKM. V lost 3 bases and J 2 bases, leaving 8 bases between the germline ends. The CDR3 is made up of 13 amino acids. The CDR3 sequence is CASSLGAAYEQYF. CDR3 DNA: TGTGCCAGCAGTTTGGGGGCTGCCTACGAGCAGTACTTC.

The chain links TRBV21-1 to TRBJ1-1; no check of the table's D call, TRBD1, against the DNA was made. TRBV21-1 is termed a pseudogene. CDR3 size: 15 residues. Here the CDR3 reads CASSKETGGNTEAFF. The DNA of the CDR3 is TGTGCCAGCAGCAAGGAGACAGGGGGGAACACTGAAGCTTTCTTT.

The rearrangement links TRBV11-2 to TRBJ1-1; D gene ambiguous. The CDR3 runs to 16 residues. Trimming stripped 0 bases from V and 8 bases from J, with 19 bases between. Germline V gene lookup returns CDR1 SGHAT and CDR2 FQNNGV. The CDR3 nucleotides read TGTGCCAGCAGCTTAGATTTGCAAGCAAATCGACTAGAAGCTTTCTTT. The encoded protein is CASSLDLQANRLEAFF.

This rearrangement joins TRBV4-2 to TRBJ2-2, with unresolved D. Looked up from germline, CDR1 is LGHNA and CDR2 is YNFKEQ. The CDR3 is 13 amino acids. V was shortened by 4 bases and J by 3 bases, with 6 bases between the two germline ends. Here the CDR3 DNA reads TGTGCCAGCAGCCCGCAGTACACCGGGGAGCTGTTTTTT. Translated, it gives CASSPQYTGELFF.

The chain carries TRBV12-3 or TRBV12-4 and TRBJ2-1; D possibly corresponds to TRBD1 (6 bases). The CDR3 runs 13 residues. Trimming removed 8 bases from V and 5 bases from J, with 13 bases in between. CDR3: CASQGFMDNEQFF. CDR3 nucleotide sequence: TGTGCCAGCCAGGGGTTCATGGACAATGAGCAGTTCTTC.

The chain links TRBV30 to TRBJ2-3; 7 bases line up with TRBD2. The CDR3 totals 15 residues. Trimming took 2 bases from V and 1 from J; bases not matched to a gene: 6. In germline, CDR1 is GTSNPN, CDR2 SVGIG (reference sequence). The CDR3 loop reads CAWSSSGEGTDTQYF. In DNA form, the CDR3 reads TGTGCCTGGAGTTCCAGCGGGGAAGGCACAGATACGCAGTATTTT.

The rearrangement links TRBV20-1 to TRBJ2-2, with 7 bases that match TRBD2. There are 14 residues in the CDR3. Per germline, CDR1 DFQATT and CDR2 SNEGSKA (reference sequence). V shed 3 bases, J shed 4 bases, and the junction held 5 bases outside the gene matches. DNA for the CDR3: TGCAGTGCTAGTGGACTAGTCCCCACCGGGGAGCTGTTTTTT. Protein product: CSASGLVPTGELFF.